This record looks at one T cell receptor beta chain sequence and its context. Its antigen remains unidentified. These data are taken from a study of cytomegalovirus exposure and HLA in healthy donors. The CDR3 runs to 16 residues. The ends were cut back, 4 bases at V and 4 bases at J, with 17 bases in the middle. Per germline, CDR1 LGHNA and CDR2 YNFKEQ. A multiplex PCR was run with 60 Vbeta primers and 13 Jbeta primers. Sequencing was performed with immunoSEQ multiplex PCR; in TCRdb, only in-frame clones are kept and a portion is missing. This sample lists tens of thousands of clones; its ten largest clones have around an eighth. Findings and limits, study-wide: Association of 17,000 or so TCR beta sequences with HLA alleles was found at 0.05 false discovery rate in a later analysis. One variant, a missense change in DCLRE1C, was linked in a later analysis to TCR beta V- and J-gene trimming. According to an earlier analysis, most TCR beta V segments yielded productive rearrangements about 90% or about 30% of the time. According to the study, 160 or so TCR beta chains were cytomegalovirus-associated.

Sample: PBMCs. J is TRBJ2-1 and V is TRBV4-2, with a weak D call TRBD1 (6 bases). The receptor was derived from a young man in good health and CMV-seropositive. Here the CDR3 DNA reads TGTGCCAGCAGCCTGACCCACAGGGAGAGTTACAATGAGCAGTTCTTC. Encoded protein: CASSLTHRESYNEQFF.